This T cell receptor (beta chain) comes out of a study of blood T cell repertoires in COVID-19. The table came from immunoSEQ multiplex PCR; TCRdb's copy has only in-frame clones and leaves some out. The sample shows 150,000 to 200,000 clones, about 95% of them seen only once. The CDR3 is 15 residues long. Germline V gives CDR1 SGHAT, CDR2 FQDESV (reference sequence). Trimming took off 6 bases at V and 3 bases at J, with 17 bases between the two ends. The clonotype originates from a man aged 25-45 years with COVID-19, enrolled during active disease. The specimen was peripheral blood. V is TRBV11-1 and J is TRBJ1-2, with D possibly matching TRBD1 (6 bases). Written as DNA, the CDR3 is TGTGCCAGCAGTCGTACAGGGATCGTGGACTATGGCTACACCTTC. It translates to CASSRTGIVDYGYTF.